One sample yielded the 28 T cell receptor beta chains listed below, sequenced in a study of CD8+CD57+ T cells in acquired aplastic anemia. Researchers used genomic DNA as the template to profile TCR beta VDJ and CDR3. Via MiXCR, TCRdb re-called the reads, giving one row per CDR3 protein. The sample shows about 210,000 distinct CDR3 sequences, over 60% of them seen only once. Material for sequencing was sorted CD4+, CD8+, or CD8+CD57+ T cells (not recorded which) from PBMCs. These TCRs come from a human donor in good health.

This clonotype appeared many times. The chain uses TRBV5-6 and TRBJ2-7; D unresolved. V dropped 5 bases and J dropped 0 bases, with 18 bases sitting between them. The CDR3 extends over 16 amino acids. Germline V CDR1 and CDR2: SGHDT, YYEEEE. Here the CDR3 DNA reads TGTGCCAGCAGTCGGGCTGGGTTGTTGAACTCCTACGAGCAGTACTTC. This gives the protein CASSRAGLLNSYEQYF. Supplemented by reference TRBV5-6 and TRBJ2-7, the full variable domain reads DAGVTQSPTHLIKTRGQQVTLRCSPKSGHDTVSWYQQALGQGPQFIFQYYEEEERQRGNFPDRFSGHQFPNYSSELNVNALLLGDSALYLCASSRAGLLNSYEQYFGPGTRLTVT.

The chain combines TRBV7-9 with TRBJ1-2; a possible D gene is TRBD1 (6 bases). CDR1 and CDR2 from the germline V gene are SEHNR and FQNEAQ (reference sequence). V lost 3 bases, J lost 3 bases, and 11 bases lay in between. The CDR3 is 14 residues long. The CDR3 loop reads CASSFEQGHYGYTF. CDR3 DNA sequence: TGTGCCAGCAGCTTTGAACAGGGTCACTATGGCTACACCTTC.

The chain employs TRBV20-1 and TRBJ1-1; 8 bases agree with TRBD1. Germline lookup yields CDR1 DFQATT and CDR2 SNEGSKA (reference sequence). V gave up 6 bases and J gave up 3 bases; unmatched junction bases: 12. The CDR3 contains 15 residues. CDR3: CSASSSQGAHTEAFF. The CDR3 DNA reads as TGCAGTGCCAGCAGTTCCCAGGGGGCGCACACTGAAGCTTTCTTT.

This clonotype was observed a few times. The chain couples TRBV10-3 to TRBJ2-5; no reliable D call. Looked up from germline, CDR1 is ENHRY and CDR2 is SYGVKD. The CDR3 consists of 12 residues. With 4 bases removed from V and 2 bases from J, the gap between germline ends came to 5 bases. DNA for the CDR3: TGTGCCATCAGTGGCACGCAAGAGACCCAGTACTTC. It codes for CAISGTQETQYF.

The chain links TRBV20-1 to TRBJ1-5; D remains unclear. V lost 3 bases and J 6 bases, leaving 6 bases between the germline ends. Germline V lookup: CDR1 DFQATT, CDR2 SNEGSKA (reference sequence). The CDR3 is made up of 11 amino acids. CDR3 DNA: TGCAGTGCTAGTATGGGTCAGCCCCAGCATTTT. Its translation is CSASMGQPQHF.

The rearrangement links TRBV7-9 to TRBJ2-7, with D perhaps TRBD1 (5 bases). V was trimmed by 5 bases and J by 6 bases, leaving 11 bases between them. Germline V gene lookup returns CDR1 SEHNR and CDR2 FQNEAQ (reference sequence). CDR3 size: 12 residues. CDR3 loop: CASSLGVTEQYF. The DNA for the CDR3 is TGTGCCAGCAGCCTAGGGGTTACCGAGCAGTACTTC.

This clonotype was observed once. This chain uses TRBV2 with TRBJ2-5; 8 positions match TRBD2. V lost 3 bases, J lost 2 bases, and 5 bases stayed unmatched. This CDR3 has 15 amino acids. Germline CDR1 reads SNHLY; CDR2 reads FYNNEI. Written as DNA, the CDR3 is TGTGCCAGCAGTGACGCGAGCGGGGGTCAAGAGACCCAGTACTTC. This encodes CASSDASGGQETQYF. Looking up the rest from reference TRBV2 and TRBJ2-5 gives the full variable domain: EPEVTQTPSHQVTQMGQEVILRCVPISNHLYFYWYRQILGQKVEFLVSFYNNEISEKSEIFDDQFSVERPDGSNFTLKIRSTKLEDSAMYFCASSDASGGQETQYFGPGTRLLVL.

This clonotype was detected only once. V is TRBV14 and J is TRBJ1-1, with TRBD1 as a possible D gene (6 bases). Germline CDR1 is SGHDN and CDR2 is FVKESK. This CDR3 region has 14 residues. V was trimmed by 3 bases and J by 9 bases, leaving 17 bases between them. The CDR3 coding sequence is TGTGCCAGCAGCCAGGCAAGGGGGGGCCCTCAAGCTTTCTTT. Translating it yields CASSQARGGPQAFF.

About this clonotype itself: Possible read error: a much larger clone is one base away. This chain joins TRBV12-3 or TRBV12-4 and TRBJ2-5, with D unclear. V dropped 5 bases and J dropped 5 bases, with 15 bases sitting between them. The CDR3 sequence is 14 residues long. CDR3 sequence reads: CASSPPAVWETQYF. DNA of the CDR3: TGTGCCAGCAGTCCCCCAGCAGTTTGGGAGACCCAGTACTTC.

CDR3 loop: CASSLGQEAYEQYF. Written as DNA, the CDR3 is TGTGCCAGCAGCCTGGGACAGGAAGCCTACGAGCAGTACTTC. V and J are TRBV11-2 and TRBJ2-7, with 8 nucleotides matching TRBD1. CDR1 and CDR2 from the germline V gene are SGHAT and FQNNGV. CDR3 length equals 14 residues. The trim removed 5 bases at V and 2 bases at J, leaving 5 bases unmatched.

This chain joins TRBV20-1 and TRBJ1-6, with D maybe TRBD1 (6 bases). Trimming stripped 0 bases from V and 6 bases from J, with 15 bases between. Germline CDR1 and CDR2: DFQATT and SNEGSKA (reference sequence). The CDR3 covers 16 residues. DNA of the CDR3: TGCAGTGCTAGAGATGTTCGTGGACAGTCTAATTCACCCCTCCACTTT. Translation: CSARDVRGQSNSPLHF.

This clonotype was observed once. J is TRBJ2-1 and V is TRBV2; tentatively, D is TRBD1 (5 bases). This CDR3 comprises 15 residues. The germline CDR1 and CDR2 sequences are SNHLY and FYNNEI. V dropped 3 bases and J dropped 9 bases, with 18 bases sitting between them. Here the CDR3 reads CASSDSGAGSGEQFF. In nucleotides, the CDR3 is TGTGCCAGCAGTGACTCTGGGGCTGGGTCCGGTGAGCAGTTCTTC.

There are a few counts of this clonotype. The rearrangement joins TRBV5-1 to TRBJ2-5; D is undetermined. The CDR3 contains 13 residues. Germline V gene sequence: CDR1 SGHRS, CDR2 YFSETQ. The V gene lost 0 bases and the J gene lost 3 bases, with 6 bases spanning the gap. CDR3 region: CASSLARKETQYF. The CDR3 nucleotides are TGCGCCAGCAGCTTGGCTCGGAAAGAGACCCAGTACTTC.

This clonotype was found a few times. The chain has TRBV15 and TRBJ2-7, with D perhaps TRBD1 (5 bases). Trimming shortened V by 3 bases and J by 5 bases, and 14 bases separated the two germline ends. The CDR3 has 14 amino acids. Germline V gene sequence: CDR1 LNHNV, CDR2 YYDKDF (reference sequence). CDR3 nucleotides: TGTGCCACCAGCAGGGCTTCAGGGTGGAACGAGCAGTACTTC. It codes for CATSRASGWNEQYF.

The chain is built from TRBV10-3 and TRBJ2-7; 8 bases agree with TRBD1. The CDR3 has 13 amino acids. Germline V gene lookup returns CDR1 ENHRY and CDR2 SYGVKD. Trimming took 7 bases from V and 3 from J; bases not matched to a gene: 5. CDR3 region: CAITAGQDYEQYF. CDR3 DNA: TGTGCCATCACCGCGGGACAGGACTACGAGCAGTACTTC.

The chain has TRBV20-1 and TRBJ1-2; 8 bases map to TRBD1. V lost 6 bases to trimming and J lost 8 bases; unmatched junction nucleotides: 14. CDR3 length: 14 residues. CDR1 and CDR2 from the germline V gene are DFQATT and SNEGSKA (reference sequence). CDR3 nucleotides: TGCAGTGCCCCCTTGGACAGGGTGAAGATGGGCTACACCTTC. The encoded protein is CSAPLDRVKMGYTF.

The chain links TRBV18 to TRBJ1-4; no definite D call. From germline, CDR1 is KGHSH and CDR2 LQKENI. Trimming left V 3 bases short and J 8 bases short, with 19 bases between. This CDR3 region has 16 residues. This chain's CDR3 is CASSPILDARLEKLFF. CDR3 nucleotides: TGTGCCAGCTCACCCATATTGGACGCTCGGCTGGAAAAACTGTTTTTT.

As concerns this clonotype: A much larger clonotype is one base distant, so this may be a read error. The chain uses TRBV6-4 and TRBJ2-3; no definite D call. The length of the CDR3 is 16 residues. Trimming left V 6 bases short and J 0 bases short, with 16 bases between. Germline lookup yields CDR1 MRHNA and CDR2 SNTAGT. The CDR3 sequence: CASSHPTIGSTDTQYF. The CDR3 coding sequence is TGTGCCAGCAGCCATCCTACGATAGGGAGCACAGATACGCAGTATTTT.

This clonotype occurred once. The CDR3 loop is CSARIAESYEQYF. Here the CDR3 DNA reads TGCAGTGCTAGAATAGCGGAATCCTACGAGCAGTACTTC. The chain joins TRBV20-1 to TRBJ2-7; a possible D gene is TRBD2 (6 bases). From germline, CDR1 is DFQATT and CDR2 SNEGSKA (reference sequence). This CDR3 region has 13 residues. V lost 2 bases, J lost 1 base, and 9 bases lay in between.

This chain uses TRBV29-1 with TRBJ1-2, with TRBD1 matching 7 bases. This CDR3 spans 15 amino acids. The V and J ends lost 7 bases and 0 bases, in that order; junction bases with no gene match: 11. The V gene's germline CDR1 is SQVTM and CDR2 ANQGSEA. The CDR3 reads CSAPGGGITNYGYTF. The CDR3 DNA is TGCAGCGCCCCAGGAGGGGGCATTACTAACTATGGCTACACCTTC.

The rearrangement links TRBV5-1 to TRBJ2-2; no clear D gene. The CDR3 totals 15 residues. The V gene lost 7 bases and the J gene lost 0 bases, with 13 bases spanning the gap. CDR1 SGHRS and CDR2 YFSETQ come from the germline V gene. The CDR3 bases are TGCGCCAGCTCGTATCGGGCAGCGAACACCGGGGAGCTGTTTTTT. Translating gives CASSYRAANTGELFF.

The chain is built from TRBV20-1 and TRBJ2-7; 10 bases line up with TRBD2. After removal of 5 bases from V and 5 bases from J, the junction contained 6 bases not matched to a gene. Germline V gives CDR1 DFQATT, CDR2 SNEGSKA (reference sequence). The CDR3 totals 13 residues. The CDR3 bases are TGCAGTGCTCGACTAGCGGGCAGGGACGAGCAGTACTTC. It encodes CSARLAGRDEQYF.

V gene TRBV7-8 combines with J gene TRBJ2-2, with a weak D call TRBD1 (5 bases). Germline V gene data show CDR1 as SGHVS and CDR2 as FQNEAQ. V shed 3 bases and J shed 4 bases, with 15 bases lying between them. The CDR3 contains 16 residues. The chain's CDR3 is CASSFRVQGSTGELFF. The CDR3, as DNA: TGTGCCAGCAGCTTTCGAGTCCAGGGTAGCACCGGGGAGCTGTTTTTT.

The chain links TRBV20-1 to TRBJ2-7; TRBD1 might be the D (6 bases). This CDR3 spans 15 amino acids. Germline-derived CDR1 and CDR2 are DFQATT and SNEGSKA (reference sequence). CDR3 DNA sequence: TGCAGCGCTGACGTAAGTTGGACAGCGGACTACGAGCAGTACTTC. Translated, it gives CSADVSWTADYEQYF.

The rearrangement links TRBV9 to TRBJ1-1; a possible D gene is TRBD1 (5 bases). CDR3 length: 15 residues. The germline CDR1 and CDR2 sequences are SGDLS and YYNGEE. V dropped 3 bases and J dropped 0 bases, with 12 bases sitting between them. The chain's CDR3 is CASSAGWGLNTEAFF. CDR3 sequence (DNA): TGTGCCAGCAGCGCAGGTTGGGGGTTGAACACTGAAGCTTTCTTT.

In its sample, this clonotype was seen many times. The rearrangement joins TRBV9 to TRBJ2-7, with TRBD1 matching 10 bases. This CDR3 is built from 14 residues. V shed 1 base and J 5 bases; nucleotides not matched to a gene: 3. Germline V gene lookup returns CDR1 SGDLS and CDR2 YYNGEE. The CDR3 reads CASSVWGTGDEQYF. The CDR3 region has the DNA TGTGCCAGCAGCGTATGGGGGACAGGGGACGAGCAGTACTTC.

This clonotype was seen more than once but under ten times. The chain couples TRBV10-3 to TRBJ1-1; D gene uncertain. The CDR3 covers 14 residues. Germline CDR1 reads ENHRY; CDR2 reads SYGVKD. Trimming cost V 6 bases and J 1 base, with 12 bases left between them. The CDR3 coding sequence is TGTGCCATCAGCTCCGAAGCCTCGAACACTGAAGCTTTCTTT. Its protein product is CAISSEASNTEAFF.

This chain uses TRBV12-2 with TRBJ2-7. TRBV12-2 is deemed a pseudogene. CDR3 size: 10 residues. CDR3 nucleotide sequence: TGTGCAAGTCGCTTAAACGAGCAGTACTTC. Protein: CASRLNEQYF.